A selection of T cell receptor beta chains follows, all from one sample in a study of cytomegalovirus exposure and HLA in healthy donors. Data came from immunoSEQ multiplex PCR; TCRdb stores just in-frame clones and leaves some out. Found here are roughly 120,000 clones, 82% of them singletons; the top ten hold about 11%. Sample: PBMCs. The receptors derive from a male donor in good health and CMV-seropositive. Both conserved end residues are part of each CDR3. Fields, in order: J gene, V gene, clone size, D gene, CDR3 DNA, CDR3 protein. The D gene is left open where the match is weak. Rows may omit the clone size; those that give it use once, few, many or a size class.

TRBJ2-7,TRBV7-2,once,-,TGTGCCAGCAGCCCGTCCTCGGACGGGAAAACCTACGAGCAGTACTTC,CASSPSSDGKTYEQYF
TRBJ2-6,TRBV13,-,-,TGTGCCAGCAGCTCTATCAGGGCTGGGGCCAACGTCCTGACTTTC,CASSSIRAGANVLTF
TRBJ2-1,TRBV4-3,once,-,TGCGCCAGCAGCCCGGGTTTAACCGGGACTTTGGCCCGCTGGATCTTC,CASSPGLTGTLARWIF
TRBJ1-2,TRBV30,once,TRBD1,TGTGCCTGGAGTCTCGGGACAGGGTCTGGCTACACCTTC,CAWSLGTGSGYTF
TRBJ2-7,TRBV28,-,-,TGTGCCAGCAGCCCACGAATAAGACAAGCATACGAGCAGTACTTC,CASSPRIRQAYEQYF
TRBJ2-5,TRBV29-1,-,TRBD2,TGCAGCGTTCCCGGACTAGCGGAGGGGGTGCGGGAGACCCAGTACTTC,CSVPGLAEGVRETQYF
TRBJ2-3,TRBV13,-,-,TGTGCCAGCAGCTTAGCCCATAGTCCAGATACGCAGTATTTT,CASSLAHSPDTQYF
TRBJ2-2,TRBV11-3,-,TRBD2,TGTGCCAGCAGCTCAGGACTAGCGGGAGGTACCGGGGAGCTGTTTTTT,CASSSGLAGGTGELFF
TRBJ1-6,TRBV28,-,-,TGTGCCAGCAGTTTACTGGAGAGCTCCTATAATTCACCCCTCCACTTT,CASSLLESSYNSPLHF
TRBJ2-7,TRBV27,-,-,TGTGCCAGCAGTTCGGATTTCGAAGGGGGCGAGCAGTACTTC,CASSSDFEGGEQYF
TRBJ2-3,TRBV14,-,TRBD2,TGTGCCAGCAGCCAAGTACCAGGTCTAGGGACTACCTTAACAGATACGCAGTATTTT,CASSQVPGLGTTLTDTQYF
TRBJ2-2,TRBV27,-,-,TGTGCCAGCAGCTCAGGGGTAAACACCGGGGAGCTGTTTTTT,CASSSGVNTGELFF
TRBJ2-4,TRBV5-6,-,TRBD1,TGTGCCAGCAGCCGAAACAGGGGGCCACAAAACATTCAGTACTTC,CASSRNRGPQNIQYF
TRBJ2-7,TRBV5-4,-,TRBD2,TGTGCCAGCAGCTTGGAAGGACTAGCGGGAGGCCTCTACGAGCAGTACTTC,CASSLEGLAGGLYEQYF
TRBJ2-3,TRBV7-2,-,TRBD2,TGTGCCAGCAGCCCTACTAGCGGGGGAGGTGCAGATACGCAGTATTTT,CASSPTSGGGADTQYF
TRBJ2-1,TRBV6-4,once,-,TGTGCCAGCAGTGAATTCGTGGCAGGGTATAATGAGCAGTTCTTC,CASSEFVAGYNEQFF
TRBJ2-3,TRBV7-9,-,TRBD2,TGTGCCAGCAGCTCTTTAGCGGGAGGACGGTCCACTAGCACAGATACGCAGTATTTT,CASSSLAGGRSTSTDTQYF
TRBJ2-3,TRBV5-4,-,-,TGTGCCAGCAGCAGCCAGCTCAACCGCAGGGGTGTGAATACGCAGTATTTT,CASSSQLNRRGVNTQYF
TRBJ1-6,TRBV5-1,-,TRBD1,TGCGCCAGCAGCTTGGATTCGACAGGGCGGGCTTCGAATTCACCCCTCCACTTT,CASSLDSTGRASNSPLHF
TRBJ2-1,TRBV4-2,-,-,TGTGCCAGCAGCCAAAGGACACCTTACAATGAGCAGTTCTTC,CASSQRTPYNEQFF
TRBJ2-5,TRBV28,-,-,TGTGCCAGCAGTCTGCCTCCGCGGGAAAAGGGAGAGACCCAGTACTTC,CASSLPPREKGETQYF
TRBJ2-1,TRBV19,-,-,TGTGCCAGTAGTATTCTCCCCGGACAGACAAATGAGCAGTTCTTC,CASSILPGQTNEQFF
TRBJ2-7,TRBV27,-,-,TGTGCCAGCAGTTTCTTTTTTAGGGGCGCAGGAAACGAGCAGTACTTC,CASSFFFRGAGNEQYF
TRBJ2-2,TRBV11-3,-,-,TGTGCCAGCAGCTTAGCAAGGGGTCACGGGGAGCTGTTTTTT,CASSLARGHGELFF
TRBJ2-7,TRBV5-1,few,-,TGCGCCAGCAGCTTGGCCGCAGGCTACGAGCAGTACTTC,CASSLAAGYEQYF
TRBJ1-1,TRBV7-9,-,-,TGTGCCAGCAGTCCCGGGGGATCTGAAGCTTTCTTT,CASSPGGSEAFF
TRBJ2-3,TRBV28,-,-,TGTGCCAGCAGTTTAGGGGCAGACACAGATACGCAGTATTTT,CASSLGADTDTQYF
TRBJ2-7,TRBV27,-,-,TGTGCCAGCAGTTTTGGTCCGGGTTACGAGCAGTACTTC,CASSFGPGYEQYF
TRBJ2-1,TRBV28,few,TRBD2,TGTGCCAGCAGTAGGACTAGCGGGAGCTATGAGCAGTTCTTC,CASSRTSGSYEQFF
TRBJ1-2,TRBV4-3,-,-,TGCGCCAGCAGCCCTGCTGGCGGATTCTATGGCTACACCTTC,CASSPAGGFYGYTF
TRBJ2-1,TRBV7-2,-,TRBD2,TGTGCCAGCAGCTTAGCGGCCAGCGGGGCTGGCAATGAGCAGTTCTTC,CASSLAASGAGNEQFF
TRBJ2-1,TRBV27,few,TRBD1,TGTGCCAGCAGTTTCCCCGACACTGGACAGGGATCCTACAATGAGCAGTTCTTC,CASSFPDTGQGSYNEQFF
TRBJ2-7,TRBV28,few,TRBD1,TGTGCCAGCTCCTTAAGGTTTATCCGGGACAGCTCCTACGAGCAGTACTTC,CASSLRFIRDSSYEQYF
TRBJ2-7,TRBV4-3,-,-,TGCGCCAGCAGCCAAGGGGGCGGGGGCCCTTACGAGCAGTACTTC,CASSQGGGGPYEQYF
TRBJ2-7,TRBV11-2,-,-,TGTGCCAGCAGACAGGAGCTCTCCTACGAGCAGTACTTC,CASRQELSYEQYF
TRBJ2-1,TRBV25-1,once,-,TGTGCCAGCAGTTTCAGAATTGAGCAGTTCTTC,CASSFRIEQFF
TRBJ1-5,TRBV28,few,TRBD1,TGTGCCAGCAGTCCCCGCGGGACAGTCCTCACGCCCCAGCATTTT,CASSPRGTVLTPQHF
TRBJ2-6,TRBV19,few,-,TGTGCCACTAGACAGTTCTCTGGGGCCAACGTCCTGACTTTC,CATRQFSGANVLTF
TRBJ1-2,TRBV5-4,-,-,TGCGCCAGCAGACCGAGACAGGCTAACTATGGCTACACCTTC,CASRPRQANYGYTF
TRBJ2-5,TRBV27,-,TRBD2,TGTGCCAGCAGCCCTCTTCGGACTAGCGGAGAGACCCAGTACTTC,CASSPLRTSGETQYF
TRBJ2-5,TRBV7-2,-,TRBD1,TGTGCCAGCAGCTTTGGACAGGGTATGGAGACCCAGTACTTC,CASSFGQGMETQYF
TRBJ1-4,TRBV11-2,-,-,TGTGCCAGCAGCTTAGCGGCGAGGACTAATGAAAAACTGTTTTTT,CASSLAARTNEKLFF